The 23 T cell receptor beta chains below were found in one sample sequenced in a study of T cell responses to AZD1222 COVID-19 vaccine. Data came from immunoSEQ multiplex PCR; TCRdb stores just in-frame clones and leaves some out. The sample lists about 120,000 clones; less than 95% were seen once. The sample here was peripheral blood, taken on day 0 of AZD1222 vaccination. These receptors were obtained from an adult in good health.

CDR3 bases: TGCGCCAGCATGGGGGGGTCTGAAGCTTTCTTT. It codes for CASMGGSEAFF. This sequence joins TRBV5-1 and TRBJ1-1; tentatively, D is TRBD1 (5 bases). The V end was cut by 6 bases, the J end by 6 bases, with 9 bases between. Germline V gene lookup returns CDR1 SGHRS and CDR2 YFSETQ. The CDR3 runs 11 residues.

This rearrangement joins TRBV6-6 to TRBJ1-6, with a tentative D call TRBD1 (5 bases). The CDR3 loop spans 14 amino acids. Trimming removed 4 bases from V and 8 bases from J, with 12 bases in between. Germline V gene lookup returns CDR1 MNHNY and CDR2 SVGAGI (reference sequence). The CDR3 coding sequence is TGTGCCAGCAGTTCGGAGTGGGGGGATTCACCCCTCCACTTT. It translates to CASSSEWGDSPLHF.

The chain employs TRBV5-1 and TRBJ2-5; no clear D. CDR3 size: 16 residues. The V gene's germline CDR1 is SGHRS and CDR2 YFSETQ. Between the trimmed V and J ends, which lost 0 bases and 1 base, there was a span of 13 bases. This chain's CDR3 is CASSLGGGGTQETQYF. CDR3 in DNA: TGCGCCAGCAGCTTGGGTGGTGGCGGAACCCAAGAGACCCAGTACTTC.

This sequence joins TRBV24-1 and TRBJ2-6, with D tentatively TRBD1 or TRBD2 (5 bases each). V lost 9 bases and J 2 bases, leaving 10 bases between the germline ends. CDR3 length: 14 residues. The germline V gene has CDR1 KGHDR and CDR2 SFDVKD. The CDR3 is CATVGDAGANVLTF. For the CDR3, the DNA is TGTGCCACCGTCGGGGACGCTGGGGCCAACGTCCTGACTTTC.

CDR3 loop: CASSQSPGTENSPLHF. The CDR3, as DNA: TGTGCCAGCAGCCAGAGCCCGGGGACGGAGAATTCACCCCTCCACTTT. The chain is built from TRBV4-2 and TRBJ1-6, with D perhaps matching TRBD1 (5 bases). The germline V and J ends were trimmed by 3 bases and 7 bases, with 16 bases remaining between them. The length of the CDR3 is 16 residues. The germline V gene has CDR1 LGHNA and CDR2 YNFKEQ.

This chain uses TRBV5-1 with TRBJ1-1; the D gene is possibly TRBD1 (6 bases). Germline assignment: CDR1 SGHRS and CDR2 YFSETQ. The V end was cut by 3 bases, the J end by 2 bases, with 17 bases between. This CDR3 region has 16 residues. In nucleotides, the CDR3 is TGCGCCAGCAGCTCCGTTGTGGGGGGCTCAAACACTGAAGCTTTCTTT. It yields the protein CASSSVVGGSNTEAFF.

The chain carries TRBV28 and TRBJ2-7, with D possibly matching TRBD1 (6 bases). V lost 7 bases and J lost 4, with 20 bases in between. Germline V gives CDR1 MDHEN, CDR2 SYDVKM. This CDR3 contains 15 residues. Here the CDR3 DNA reads TGTGCCAGCACCATCCCCACAGGGCTGGGATACGAGCAGTACTTC. Translation gives CASTIPTGLGYEQYF.

The chain joins TRBV7-9 to TRBJ2-7, with 9 bases matching TRBD1. CDR1 is SEHNR, CDR2 FQNEAQ, per germline (reference sequence). CDR3 length: 15 amino acids. The V gene end was trimmed by 7 bases and the J gene end by 0 bases; junction bases not matched to a gene: 7. CDR3: CASTGTGPSSYEQYF. The CDR3 DNA sequence: TGTGCCAGCACCGGGACAGGGCCGAGCTCCTACGAGCAGTACTTC.

The V call is TRBV7-3, the J call TRBJ2-2; the match to TRBD1 covers 7 bases. Germline V gives CDR1 SGHTA, CDR2 FQGTGA. Germline trimming cut 6 bases from V and 5 bases from J; bases unmatched to any gene: 6. The CDR3 runs 14 residues. CDR3 in DNA: TGTGCCAGCAGACGACAGGGTTCGACCGGGGAGCTGTTTTTT. Residues: CASRRQGSTGELFF.

The chain recombines TRBV30 with TRBJ2-1, with 7 positions matching TRBD2. J lost 4 bases, V lost 1 base, and 1 base had no gene match. CDR1 is GTSNPN and CDR2 is SVGIG in the germline V gene (reference sequence). The CDR3 spans 13 residues. The CDR3 coding sequence is TGTGCCTGGAGTGGGGAGGGTTACAATGAGCAGTTCTTC. Protein sequence: CAWSGEGYNEQFF.

The chain couples TRBV5-6 to TRBJ2-7; TRBD2 might be the D (6 bases). Per germline, CDR1 SGHDT and CDR2 YYEEEE. Trimming removed 4 bases at V and 3 bases at J, with 14 bases between. The CDR3 covers 14 residues. CDR3 region: CASSLGGDFYEQYF. For the CDR3, the DNA is TGTGCCAGCAGCCTTGGCGGGGACTTCTACGAGCAGTACTTC.

The chain carries TRBV2 and TRBJ2-5; D is undetermined. V shed 7 bases and J shed 3 bases, with 9 bases lying between them. The germline CDR1 and CDR2 sequences are SNHLY and FYNNEI. CDR3 length: 12 amino acids. CDR3 loop: CASNSVEETQYF. The CDR3 DNA reads TGTGCCAGCAATTCGGTTGAAGAGACCCAGTACTTC.

This clone has a single count. This sequence joins TRBV6-5 and TRBJ1-2; D is uncertain. Germline CDR1 reads MNHEY; CDR2 reads SVGAGI. The CDR3 has 11 residues. The germline V and J ends were trimmed by 6 bases and 14 bases, with 16 bases remaining between them. The CDR3 protein is CASSREQRLTF. The CDR3, as DNA: TGTGCCAGCAGCCGCGAACAGAGGTTAACCTTC.

The chain recombines TRBV18 with TRBJ2-3; D is unresolved. In germline, CDR1 is KGHSH, CDR2 LQKENI. V gave up 2 bases and J gave up 5 bases, with 5 bases separating them. CDR3 length: 12 residues. The CDR3: CASSPIQDTQYF. The CDR3 DNA is TGTGCCAGCTCACCAATACAAGATACGCAGTATTTT.

V usage is TRBV24-1 and J usage is TRBJ2-3; D might be TRBD1 (6 bases). Per the germline V gene, CDR1 is KGHDR and CDR2 is SFDVKD. Trimming took off 2 bases at V and 6 bases at J, with 8 bases between the two ends. The CDR3 extends over 13 amino acids. The chain's CDR3 is CATSDSGVDTQYF. The CDR3 nucleotides read TGTGCCACCAGTGATTCAGGGGTGGATACGCAGTATTTT.

The count of this clone is one. The V gene is TRBV24-1, the J gene TRBJ2-3; weak D call: TRBD2 (6 bases). Germline V CDR1 and CDR2: KGHDR, SFDVKD. This CDR3 is 16 amino acids long. V lost 4 bases, J lost 0 bases, and 13 bases lay in between. This CDR3 reads CATSDPAGTSTDTQYF. The CDR3 coding sequence is TGTGCCACCAGTGACCCCGCGGGGACCAGCACAGATACGCAGTATTTT.

The V call is TRBV5-4, the J call TRBJ2-7, with 8 nucleotides matching TRBD1. The length of the CDR3 is 14 residues. V shed 4 bases, J shed 3 bases, and the junction held 6 bases outside the gene matches. CDR1 is SGHNT, CDR2 YYREEE, per germline (reference sequence). The CDR3 loop is CASSPRGLHYEQYF. The CDR3 DNA reads TGTGCCAGCAGCCCCAGGGGGCTCCACTACGAGCAGTACTTC.

The chain's CDR3 is CASSPPGPAGQYF. The CDR3 DNA sequence: TGTGCCAGCTCACCACCGGGGCCGGCAGGGCAGTACTTC. This rearrangement joins TRBV18 to TRBJ2-7; D is possibly TRBD1 (5 bases). The CDR3 contains 13 residues. With 0 bases removed from V and 9 bases from J, the gap between germline ends came to 12 bases. In germline, CDR1 is KGHSH, CDR2 LQKENI.

The V and J genes are TRBV27 and TRBJ1-2; D is unresolved. V was shortened by 5 bases and J by 1 base, with 14 bases between the two germline ends. The V gene's germline CDR1 is MNHEY and CDR2 SMNVEV (reference sequence). The CDR3 length is 15 residues. CDR3 in amino acids: CASSHSPGHNYGYTF. In DNA, the CDR3 is TGTGCCAGCAGTCACTCCCCCGGTCATAACTATGGCTACACCTTC.

The genes are TRBV21-1 and TRBJ2-4; the DNA was not used to check the table's D call, TRBD1. TRBV21-1 is a listed pseudogene. The CDR3 has 18 residues. CDR3 nucleotide sequence: TGTGCCAGCAGCACTAGACAGGGCCCCATCCCCGGCAAAAACATTCAGTACTTC. This codes for CASSTRQGPIPGKNIQYF.

V and J are TRBV6-5 and TRBJ1-3, with 7 bases lining up with TRBD1. The CDR3 is 12 amino acids. With V trimmed by 10 bases and J by 7 bases, 7 bases remained unmatched. The V gene's germline CDR1 is MNHEY and CDR2 SVGAGI. The CDR3 spells CATAGGQNTIYF. CDR3 coding DNA: TGTGCCACCGCAGGGGGACAGAACACCATATATTTT.

The rearrangement uses TRBV24-1 and TRBJ2-1; D gene unclear. V dropped 4 bases and J dropped 9 bases, with 12 bases sitting between them. The CDR3 consists of 13 residues. Germline V gives CDR1 KGHDR, CDR2 SFDVKD. The CDR3 DNA is TGTGCCACCAGTGACCCATGGCGTGGTGAGCAGTTCTTC. Amino acid sequence: CATSDPWRGEQFF.

This rearrangement joins TRBV18 to TRBJ1-5; D is possibly TRBD1 (5 bases). Trimming removed 6 bases at V and 4 bases at J, with 13 bases between. The length of the CDR3 is 14 residues. In germline, CDR1 is KGHSH, CDR2 LQKENI. The CDR3 coding sequence is TGTGCCAGCTCTCCCGACAGCGCTAATCAGCCCCAGCATTTT. Its protein product is CASSPDSANQPQHF.